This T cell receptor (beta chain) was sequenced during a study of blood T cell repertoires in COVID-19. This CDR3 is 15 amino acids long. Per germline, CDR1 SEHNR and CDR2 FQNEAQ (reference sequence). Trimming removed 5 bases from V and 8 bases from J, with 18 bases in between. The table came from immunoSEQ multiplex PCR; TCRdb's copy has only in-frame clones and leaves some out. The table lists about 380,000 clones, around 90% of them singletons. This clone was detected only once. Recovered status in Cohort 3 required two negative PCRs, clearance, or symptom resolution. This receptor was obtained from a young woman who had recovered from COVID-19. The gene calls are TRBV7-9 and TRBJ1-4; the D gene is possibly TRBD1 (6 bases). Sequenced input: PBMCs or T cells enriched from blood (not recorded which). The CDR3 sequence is CASSPTGGREEKLFF. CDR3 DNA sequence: TGTGCCAGCAGCCCTACGGGGGGGCGTGAGGAAAAACTGTTTTTT.